One sample yielded the 7 T cell receptor beta chains listed below, sequenced in a study of beta chain features in type 1 diabetes. Reverse transcription of all isolated RNA meant that expressed TCRB transcripts were sequenced. Sequencing used immunoSEQ multiplex PCR; TCRdb keeps in-frame clones, though not all of them. The sample records 120,000 to 150,000 clones, about 9.4% being singletons. Sequencing was done on a sample of naive CD4+ T cells from blood. The source of these receptors is a man aged 18-30 years in good health.

The chain employs TRBV7-2 and TRBJ2-5, with 8 bases identical to TRBD1. The CDR3 has 18 amino acids. V was pared by 2 bases and J by 0 bases, with 11 bases of the junction left unmatched. Germline V lookup: CDR1 SGHTA, CDR2 FQGNSA. The DNA of the CDR3 is TGTGCCAGCAGCTTACGGGTAGGGGACAGGCGGTACCAAGAGACCCAGTACTTC. Protein: CASSLRVGDRRYQETQYF.

This clone showed up just a few times. The J gene is TRBJ2-7, the V gene TRBV9; 7 bases agree with TRBD1. Trimming removed 3 bases from V and 1 base from J; junction bases left unmatched: 7. The CDR3 has 15 amino acids. Germline-derived CDR1 and CDR2 are SGDLS and YYNGEE. The CDR3 protein is CASSATGSLSYEQYF. Here the CDR3 DNA reads TGTGCCAGCAGCGCGACAGGGTCCCTTTCCTACGAGCAGTACTTC.

There are a few counts of this clone. The V gene is TRBV30, the J gene TRBJ2-1, with 7 bases fitting TRBD1. V was pared by 1 base and J by 0 bases, with 6 bases of the junction left unmatched. Germline-derived CDR1 and CDR2 are GTSNPN and SVGIG (reference sequence). The CDR3 covers 16 residues. The DNA of the CDR3 is TGTGCCTGGAGTGAACCGGGACAGAGCTCCTACAATGAGCAGTTCTTC. This encodes CAWSEPGQSSYNEQFF.

Concerning this clone: One end of the junction varies from germline; a read error may be responsible. The V call is TRBV28, the J call TRBJ1-5; D is ambiguous. Germline V gene sequence: CDR1 MDHEN, CDR2 SYDVKM. The CDR3 consists of 14 residues. The CDR3 region has the DNA TGTGCCAGCAGTTCCAACACCCGCAATCAGTCCCAGCATTTT. As protein: CASSSNTRNQSQHF. Full variable domain (rest looked up from reference TRBV28 and TRBJ1-5): DVKVTQSSRYLVKRTGEKVFLECVQDMDHENMFWYRQDPGLGLRLIYFSYDVKMKEKGDIPEGYSVSREKKERFSLILESASTNQTSMYLCASSSNTRNQSQHFGDGTRLSIL.

This clone was detected ten times or more. The V call is TRBV28, the J call TRBJ1-6; D perhaps matches TRBD1 (6 bases). This CDR3 spans 14 amino acids. Germline V gene lookup returns CDR1 MDHEN and CDR2 SYDVKM. The V end lost 5 bases, the J end lost 10 bases, and 15 bases lay between the germline ends. CDR3 DNA: TGTGCCAGCAGTACGGGGGGCATAGGCTCACCCCTCCACTTT. Its translation is CASSTGGIGSPLHF.

There are many counts of this clone. The chain is built from TRBV28 and TRBJ2-4; D gene uncertain. Trimming cost V 3 bases and J 6 bases, with 6 bases left between them. Germline CDR1 and CDR2: MDHEN and SYDVKM. There are 12 residues in the CDR3. The CDR3, as DNA: TGTGCCAGCAGTTTGTCGGGAAACATTCAGTACTTC. It specifies CASSLSGNIQYF. Combining the CDR3 with reference TRBV28 and TRBJ2-4 gives the whole variable domain DVKVTQSSRYLVKRTGEKVFLECVQDMDHENMFWYRQDPGLGLRLIYFSYDVKMKEKGDIPEGYSVSREKKERFSLILESASTNQTSMYLCASSLSGNIQYFGAGTRLSVL.

There are a few counts of this clone. The J gene is TRBJ2-1, the V gene TRBV18, with 13 positions matching TRBD2. CDR3 length: 19 residues. From germline, CDR1 is KGHSH and CDR2 LQKENI. V gave up 4 bases and J gave up 3 bases; unmatched junction bases: 12. The CDR3 DNA reads TGTGCCAGCTCACGAACAGGACTAGCGGGGGCGACACTCTACAATGAGCAGTTCTTC. This sequence encodes CASSRTGLAGATLYNEQFF.